This is a list of T cell receptor beta chains from one sample in a study of blood T cells in healthy people across ages. TCRdb used MiXCR to reprocess the 5' RACE reads, holding one entry per CDR3 protein. This sample carries over 600,000 distinct CDR3 sequences, roughly 43% of them seen once, and the ten largest clones take around 30%. The sequenced sample consisted of blood. The receptors derive from a man of 80 years or more in good health. CDR3s include the opening cysteine and the closing phenylalanine or tryptophan. D genes are given only for firm matches. Rows give clone size only sometimes, using once, few, many, or a class for an expanded clone.

J gene | D gene | clone size | V gene | CDR3 protein | CDR3 DNA
TRBJ2-7 | TRBD2 | NA | TRBV6-2/TRBV6-3 | CASSYRGRAGLAYNEQYF | TGTGCCAGCAGTTACAGGGGCCGGGCGGGACTAGCATACAATGAGCAGTACTTC
TRBJ2-5 | TRBD1 | NA | TRBV7-9 | CASSFGQGVWETQYF | TGTGCCAGCAGCTTCGGACAGGGGGTCTGGGAGACCCAGTACTTC
TRBJ2-7 | NA | few | TRBV5-1 | CASSFRQLPNEQYF | TGCGCCAGCAGCTTTCGGCAGCTCCCTAACGAGCAGTACTTC
TRBJ2-7 | NA | NA | TRBV9 | CASSVGPRGGSHEQYF | TGTGCCAGCAGCGTAGGGCCGAGGGGAGGCTCCCATGAGCAGTACTTC
TRBJ1-2 | TRBD1 | NA | TRBV4-3 | CASSITGTGGVDYGYTF | TGCGCCAGCAGCATTACCGGGACAGGGGGGGTTGACTATGGCTACACCTTC
TRBJ2-5 | NA | NA | TRBV7-2 | CASSMQTGQRPQYF | TGTGCCAGCAGCATGCAGACAGGTCAAAGACCCCAGTACTTC
TRBJ1-2 | NA | NA | TRBV25-1 | CASSELKNYGYTF | TGTGCCAGCAGTGAACTTAAAAACTATGGCTACACCTTC
TRBJ1-4 | TRBD1 | few | TRBV6-5 | CASYKQGANEKLFF | TGTGCCAGCTATAAACAGGGGGCTAATGAAAAACTGTTTTTT
TRBJ2-5 | NA | few | TRBV20-1 | CSASPISEETQYF | TGCAGTGCTAGTCCGATCTCAGAAGAGACCCAGTACTTC
TRBJ1-2 | NA | NA | TRBV6-6 | CASIPGGLYGYTF | TGTGCCAGCATCCCGGGGGGACTCTATGGCTACACCTTC
TRBJ2-7 | TRBD2 | NA | TRBV2 | CASARGGRAWEQYF | TGTGCCAGCGCGCGTGGCGGGAGGGCTTGGGAGCAGTACTTC
TRBJ1-4 | TRBD1 | few | TRBV27 | CVSSPLGTGEREKLFF | TGTGTCAGCAGTCCACTGGGGACAGGGGAGAGGGAAAAACTGTTTTTT
TRBJ2-5 | NA | NA | TRBV6-2/TRBV6-3 | CASSYLRQDQETQYF | TGTGCCAGCAGTTACCTCAGACAGGATCAGGAGACCCAGTACTTC
TRBJ2-3 | NA | many | TRBV12-3/TRBV12-4 | CASSLKGANTQYF | TGTGCCAGCAGCTTAAAAGGTGCCAATACGCAGTATTTT
TRBJ2-2 | NA | NA | TRBV11-2 | CASSQFIAIMGTGELFF | TGTGCCAGCAGCCAATTTATTGCAATTATGGGCACCGGGGAGCTGTTTTTT
TRBJ1-6 | TRBD1 | NA | TRBV5-1 | CASSLTGARYNSPLHF | TGCGCCAGCAGCTTGACAGGGGCCCGATATAATTCACCCCTCCACTTT
TRBJ2-7 | NA | few | TRBV21-1 | CASSTQETRGYEQYF | TGTGCCAGCAGCACTCAGGAGACTAGGGGCTACGAGCAGTACTTC
TRBJ2-7 | NA | NA | TRBV27 | CASQKRDKYEQYF | TGTGCCAGCCAGAAGCGAGACAAATACGAGCAGTACTTC
TRBJ2-6 | TRBD2 | few | TRBV20-1 | CSAKKLAGEISGANVLTF | TGCAGTGCTAAAAAACTAGCGGGAGAGATATCTGGGGCCAACGTCCTGACTTTC
TRBJ1-6 | NA | NA | TRBV5-1 | CASSFSGKRDNSPLHF | TGCGCCAGCAGCTTCTCAGGGAAGAGAGATAATTCACCCCTCCACTTT
TRBJ2-7 | TRBD1 | few | TRBV20-1 | CSARYPQGNEQYF | TGCAGTGCTAGATATCCACAGGGGAACGAGCAGTACTTC
TRBJ1-2 | NA | NA | TRBV7-2 | CASSLAAAGPSHYGYTF | TGTGCCAGCAGCTTAGCGGCTGCAGGGCCAAGTCACTATGGCTACACCTTC
TRBJ2-3 | NA | few | TRBV9 | CASSVAQAIFDTQYF | TGTGCCAGCAGCGTAGCGCAAGCGATCTTTGATACGCAGTATTTT